Listed below are T cell receptor beta chains from one sample, sequenced in a study of OX40 agonist ivuxolimab in advanced cancers. Libraries were prepared by immunoSEQ multiplex PCR; TCRdb keeps only in-frame clonotypes and omits some of them. The data show 35,000 to 45,000 clones, 70% to 90% seen once. Sample: CD4+ or CD8+ T cells sorted from blood, taken in a trial of the OX40 agonist ivuxolimab. These receptors were collected from an adult with an advanced solid tumor such as melanoma, head and neck, liver or kidney cancer. Each CDR3 is given with its conserved first and last residue. Each record gives: J gene, V gene, clone size, D gene, CDR3 protein, CDR3 DNA. The D gene is left open where the match is weak. Size is omitted from some rows. Given values are once, few, many or a class for expanded clones.

TRBJ2-5,TRBV27,-,-,CASSPRSGASETQYF,TGTGCCAGCAGCCCTCGGTCGGGGGCTTCAGAGACCCAGTACTTC
TRBJ2-1,TRBV4-3,-,-,CASSQEVTRAQFF,TGCGCCAGCAGCCAAGAGGTAACTAGGGCGCAGTTCTTC
TRBJ1-1,TRBV4-1,-,-,CASSPFEGMNTEAFF,TGCGCCAGCAGCCCTTTCGAAGGGATGAACACTGAAGCTTTCTTT
TRBJ2-7,TRBV5-6,-,TRBD2,CASSFLAGGLYEQYF,TGTGCCAGCAGCTTTCTAGCGGGGGGTCTCTACGAGCAGTACTTC
TRBJ1-1,TRBV11-3,-,TRBD1,CASSLTGGSEAFF,TGTGCCAGCAGCTTAACAGGGGGTTCTGAAGCTTTCTTT
TRBJ1-3,TRBV27,-,-,CASSLYPPHTGNSGNTIYF,TGTGCCAGCAGTTTATACCCCCCCCATACGGGAAACTCTGGAAACACCATATATTTT
TRBJ2-3,TRBV6-5,-,-,CASSYEGGGTDTQYF,TGTGCCAGCAGTTACGAGGGGGGGGGCACAGATACGCAGTATTTT
TRBJ2-7,TRBV5-1,-,-,CASSSAGSGYEQYF,TGTGCCAGCAGCTCGGCGGGAAGTGGGTACGAGCAGTACTTC
TRBJ1-2,TRBV5-1,-,TRBD1,CASSLALPGQGYGYTF,TGCGCCAGCAGCTTGGCGCTTCCGGGACAGGGTTATGGCTACACCTTC
TRBJ2-1,TRBV27,-,TRBD1,CASTPGQGGYEQFF,TGTGCCAGCACTCCGGGACAGGGGGGGTATGAGCAGTTCTTC
TRBJ2-3,TRBV11-2,-,TRBD2,CASSLVGGGSVDTQYF,TGTGCCAGCAGCTTAGTGGGGGGGGGTAGCGTTGATACGCAGTATTTT
TRBJ1-1,TRBV5-5,-,-,CASQEGGQNTEAFF,TGTGCCAGCCAGGAGGGGGGGCAGAACACTGAAGCTTTCTTT
TRBJ1-6,TRBV9,-,-,CASSVANSPLHF,TGTGCCAGCAGCGTAGCAAATTCACCCCTCCACTTT
TRBJ2-1,TRBV5-1,-,-,CASSFVMVIRGDNEQFF,TGCGCCAGCAGCTTTGTAATGGTGATACGCGGGGACAATGAGCAGTTCTTC
TRBJ2-5,TRBV9,-,-,CASSAGLSEETQYF,TGTGCCAGCAGCGCGGGACTTTCGGAAGAGACCCAGTACTTC
TRBJ1-6,TRBV7-9,few,-,CASSPGVANNSPLHF,TGTGCCAGCAGCCCCGGAGTGGCGAATAATTCACCCCTCCACTTT
TRBJ1-5,TRBV7-6,-,-,CASSLEAGNQPQHF,TGTGCCAGCAGCTTGGAAGCGGGCAATCAGCCCCAGCATTTT
TRBJ2-3,TRBV4-3,few,-,CASSQDGVSTDTQYF,TGCGCCAGCAGCCAAGACGGCGTATCGACAGATACGCAGTATTTT
TRBJ1-5,TRBV6-6,-,-,CASSPGSNQPQHF,TGTGCCAGCAGCCCCGGGAGCAATCAGCCCCAGCATTTT
TRBJ2-3,TRBV9,-,-,CASSVAGASGTDTQYF,TGTGCCAGCAGCGTAGCGGGGGCGTCCGGCACAGATACGCAGTATTTT
TRBJ1-2,TRBV4-3,-,TRBD1,CASSPDRANYGYTF,TGCGCCAGCAGTCCGGACAGGGCTAACTATGGCTACACCTTC
TRBJ2-3,TRBV6-6,-,-,CASSYIMDTDTQYF,TGTGCCAGCAGTTACATTATGGACACAGATACGCAGTATTTT
TRBJ1-1,TRBV2,-,-,CASQRLETEAFF,TGTGCCAGCCAGAGACTAGAGACTGAAGCTTTCTTT
TRBJ2-5,TRBV9,-,-,CASSPLPGNQETQYF,TGTGCCAGCAGCCCGCTACCAGGGAACCAAGAGACCCAGTACTTC
TRBJ2-3,TRBV4-3,-,TRBD2,CASSSVAGSTDTQYF,TGCGCCAGCAGCTCAGTAGCGGGCTCCACAGATACGCAGTATTTT
TRBJ1-3,TRBV28,-,TRBD1,CASSSQGAGGNTIYF,TGTGCCAGCAGTTCCCAGGGGGCCGGTGGAAACACCATATATTTT
TRBJ1-2,TRBV29-1,-,TRBD1,CSVDRGIYGYTF,TGCAGCGTTGACAGGGGGATATATGGCTACACCTTC
TRBJ2-5,TRBV7-8,-,-,CASSLAWLQVGWETQYF,TGTGCCAGCAGCTTAGCTTGGCTCCAAGTCGGGTGGGAGACCCAGTACTTC
TRBJ1-2,TRBV2,-,-,CASGGYGYTF,TGTGCCAGCGGGGGATATGGCTACACCTTC
TRBJ2-7,TRBV19,-,-,CASSIETGYEQYF,TGTGCCAGTAGTATAGAAACGGGTTACGAGCAGTACTTC
TRBJ1-1,TRBV7-2,-,TRBD1,CASSRMDRPTEAFF,TGTGCCAGCAGCCGAATGGACAGGCCCACTGAAGCTTTCTTT
TRBJ2-3,TRBV7-8,-,-,CASSLDGADQKVPDTQYF,TGTGCCAGCAGCTTAGACGGGGCAGACCAGAAGGTTCCAGATACGCAGTATTTT
TRBJ1-1,TRBV6-5,-,-,CASEWQGGSNTEAFF,TGTGCCAGCGAGTGGCAGGGAGGGTCGAACACTGAAGCTTTCTTT
TRBJ1-1,TRBV7-8,once,-,CASSSAEAFF,TGTGCCAGCAGCTCAGCTGAAGCTTTCTTT
TRBJ1-5,TRBV27,-,TRBD1,CASSLLGGAGPQHF,TGTGCCAGCAGTTTACTAGGGGGCGCGGGGCCCCAGCATTTT
TRBJ2-3,TRBV2,-,-,CATYYGDTQYF,TGTGCCACCTACTACGGAGATACGCAGTATTTT
TRBJ2-1,TRBV7-8,-,TRBD2,CASSLNPGGSDEQFF,TGTGCCAGCAGCTTAAACCCCGGCGGGAGCGATGAGCAGTTCTTC
TRBJ2-1,TRBV5-6,-,-,CASSRQSYNEQFF,TGTGCCAGCAGCCGACAGTCCTACAATGAGCAGTTCTTC
TRBJ1-1,TRBV29-1,-,-,CSAMGGTEAFF,TGCAGCGCCATGGGGGGCACTGAAGCTTTCTTT
TRBJ1-2,TRBV2,-,-,CASTGQKINYGYTF,TGTGCCAGCACTGGACAGAAAATAAACTATGGCTACACCTTC
TRBJ2-7,TRBV18,once,-,CASSPPDKGLYEQYF,TGTGCCAGCTCACCACCGGACAAGGGGCTCTACGAGCAGTACTTC
TRBJ2-1,TRBV4-3,-,-,CASSQPVYNEQFF,TGCGCCAGCAGCCAGCCAGTTTACAATGAGCAGTTCTTC
TRBJ1-1,TRBV5-4,few,-,CASSLGSLAFF,TGTGCCAGCAGCTTGGGAAGTCTAGCTTTCTTT
TRBJ2-5,TRBV11-2,-,-,CASSLLGGQETQYF,TGTGCCAGCAGCTTACTAGGGGGGCAAGAGACCCAGTACTTC
TRBJ1-5,TRBV4-3,-,TRBD1,CASSQMLDQGASQPQHF,TGCGCCAGCAGCCAGATGCTCGATCAGGGGGCAAGTCAGCCCCAGCATTTT
TRBJ1-3,TRBV30,-,-,CAWSQEGVAGNTIYF,TGTGCCTGGAGCCAGGAGGGAGTGGCTGGAAACACCATATATTTT
TRBJ2-7,TRBV27,-,-,CASRAGTSSYEQYF,TGTGCCAGCAGAGCCGGGACCTCCTCCTACGAGCAGTACTTC
TRBJ1-6,TRBV7-9,-,TRBD1,CASSILTGNSPLHF,TGTGCCAGCAGCATCCTGACAGGGAATTCACCCCTCCACTTT
TRBJ2-1,TRBV29-1,-,-,CSVARGRVLDNEQFF,TGCAGCGTCGCTCGGGGCAGGGTGTTGGACAATGAGCAGTTCTTC
TRBJ1-5,TRBV28,-,-,CASSLLGGDNQPQHF,TGTGCCAGCAGTTTATTGGGGGGGGACAATCAGCCCCAGCATTTT
TRBJ2-6,TRBV6-5,-,-,CASSPRGANVLTF,TGTGCCAGCAGCCCTCGGGGGGCCAACGTCCTGACTTTC
TRBJ1-5,TRBV10-3,-,TRBD1,CAIGTGDSNQPQHF,TGTGCCATCGGGACAGGGGATAGCAATCAGCCCCAGCATTTT
TRBJ2-2,TRBV5-1,-,TRBD1,CASNRDSDTGELFF,TGCGCCAGCAACCGGGACAGCGATACCGGGGAGCTGTTTTTT
TRBJ2-7,TRBV4-3,-,-,CASSQESPDALYF,TGCGCCAGCAGCCAAGAATCACCAGATGCTCTGTACTTC
TRBJ1-4,TRBV6-5,-,-,CASSSTQKSGEKLFF,TGTGCCAGCAGTTCCACACAGAAGAGTGGTGAAAAACTGTTTTTT
TRBJ2-1,TRBV5-3,few,TRBD2,CARSLSSGGDNEQFF,TGTGCCAGAAGCTTGAGTAGCGGGGGGGACAATGAGCAGTTCTTC
TRBJ2-3,TRBV4-2,once,-,CASSQEDSTDTQYF,TGTGCCAGCAGCCAAGAAGACTCCACAGATACGCAGTATTTT
TRBJ1-5,TRBV6-6,-,-,CASSLLTRGSNQPQHF,TGTGCCAGCAGTTTGTTGACCCGGGGGAGCAATCAGCCCCAGCATTTT
TRBJ2-3,TRBV5-4,-,-,CASSVEGGTDTQYF,TGTGCCAGCAGCGTGGAGGGGGGCACAGATACGCAGTATTTT